These 10 T cell receptor beta chains share one sample of origin, sequenced in a study of control samples from healthy donors and cancer patients. TCRdb's copy holds only in-frame clones and misses some; the assay was immunoSEQ multiplex PCR. The data contain about 150,000 clones, roughly 93% of them singletons. Material: blood. Receptors originate from a man in his fifties in good health.

The V gene is TRBV5-1, the J gene TRBJ1-5; D is undetermined. The V gene's germline CDR1 is SGHRS and CDR2 YFSETQ. The ends were cut back, 5 bases at V and 3 bases at J, with 15 bases in the middle. The CDR3 loop spans 15 amino acids. The CDR3 is CASSPTGVLNQPQHF. The CDR3 nucleotides are TGCGCCAGCAGTCCGACGGGAGTACTCAATCAGCCCCAGCATTTT.

V and J are TRBV3-1 (or the pseudogene TRBV3-2) and TRBJ1-6, with 9 bases lining up with TRBD1. Unmatched junction bases numbered 4, after V lost 2 bases and J lost 14 bases. Germline-derived CDR1 and CDR2 are LGHDT and YNNKEL (reference sequence). The CDR3 length is 13 residues. The CDR3 DNA reads as TGTGCCAGCAGCCAAATCAGGACAGGGGCCCTCCACTTT. It is translated as CASSQIRTGALHF.

V gene TRBV6-5 combines with J gene TRBJ2-5; TRBD1 agrees at 9 bases. The CDR3 covers 15 residues. The J segment lost 5 bases and the V segment lost 8 bases, leaving 12 bases of the junction unmatched. Germline CDR1 is MNHEY and CDR2 is SVGAGI. The CDR3 nucleotides read TGTGCCAGCTCCCAAGGGACAGGGAGAGTTGAGACCCAGTACTTC. This gives the protein CASSQGTGRVETQYF.

V gene TRBV27 combines with J gene TRBJ1-5, with D possibly TRBD1 on 5 matching bases. Germline CDR1 reads MNHEY; CDR2 reads SMNVEV (reference sequence). The V gene lost 5 bases and the J gene lost 0 bases, with 17 bases spanning the gap. The CDR3 contains 17 residues. CDR3 region: CASSARGGVNSNQPQHF. CDR3 in DNA: TGTGCCAGCAGTGCCCGCGGGGGGGTCAATAGCAATCAGCCCCAGCATTTT.

The chain uses TRBV27 and TRBJ1-6; no definite D call. The CDR3 spans 18 residues. CDR1 and CDR2 (germline): MNHEY, SMNVEV (reference sequence). Trimming pared 5 bases from V and 0 bases from J, leaving 17 bases between. CDR3 bases: TGTGCCAGCAGTCCCGCAAAAATTTCAAGCTCCTATAATTCACCCCTCCACTTT. Translated: CASSPAKISSSYNSPLHF.

V is TRBV28 and J is TRBJ1-3; D perhaps matches TRBD1 (5 bases). V dropped 4 bases and J dropped 5 bases, with 12 bases sitting between them. The CDR3 covers 14 residues. Germline values: CDR1 MDHEN, CDR2 SYDVKM. CDR3 nucleotides: TGTGCCAGCAGTTCCTTGACAGACAGAAACACCATATATTTT. It codes for CASSSLTDRNTIYF.

This chain's CDR3 is CSVGVAPYWVQFF. The CDR3 DNA reads TGCAGCGTTGGGGTAGCGCCGTACTGGGTGCAGTTCTTC. This chain joins TRBV29-1 and TRBJ2-1, with D perhaps matching TRBD2 (5 bases). V was cut by 4 bases and J by 12 bases, with 19 bases left in between. The CDR3 totals 13 residues. Germline CDR1 is SQVTM and CDR2 is ANQGSEA.

J is TRBJ2-5 and V is TRBV3-1 (or the pseudogene TRBV3-2), with 7 positions matching TRBD1. The CDR3 sequence is 15 residues long. The V segment lost 3 bases and the J segment 2 bases; nucleotides outside the gene matches: 6. Germline V CDR1 and CDR2: LGHDT, YNNKEL (reference sequence). CDR3 nucleotides: TGTGCCAGCAGCCAGGGACAGAGAAATCAAGAGACCCAGTACTTC. Protein: CASSQGQRNQETQYF.

V and J are TRBV3-1 (or the pseudogene TRBV3-2) and TRBJ1-2, with 9 bases matching TRBD1. The ends lost 1 base at V and 4 bases at J; junction bases unmatched: 7. This CDR3 comprises 16 residues. Germline V gene data show CDR1 as LGHDT and CDR2 as YNNKEL (reference sequence). The CDR3, as DNA: TGTGCCAGCAGCCAAGCGGGACAGGGAGTCGGCTATGGCTACACCTTC. Translation gives CASSQAGQGVGYGYTF.

The CDR3 region has the DNA TGTGCCACCAGTGAGCCGACAGGGGGTGATGATAGCTCCTATAATTCACCCCTCCACTTT. Residues: CATSEPTGGDDSSYNSPLHF. The chain carries TRBV24-1 and TRBJ1-6, with 9 bases lining up with TRBD1. Germline assignment: CDR1 KGHDR and CDR2 SFDVKD. There are 20 residues in the CDR3. The V and J ends lost 4 bases and 0 bases, in that order; junction bases with no gene match: 12.